This record covers a single T cell receptor beta chain. Its antigen is unknown. Base qualities are not recorded, but no much larger clone differs from it by a single base. CDR1 and CDR2 are drawn from the germline V gene: KGHDR, SFDVKD. The CDR3 sequence holds 12 residues, the cysteine and phenylalanine included. Only the CDR3 DNA stays, 36 bases, in frame from base 1. V lost 1 base and J lost 2 bases; the stretch between them is 0 bases long. The data are from a study of CD8 T cells in Susac syndrome (dated by TCRdb to between 2019 and 2020). For the study in its entirety: Repertoire sequencing was used to test whether CD8+ T cell activation and differentiation in Susac syndrome was antigen driven. Clonality of the CD8+ T cell repertoire was compared between 11 to 12 healthy donors, roughly 14 Susac syndrome patients and approximately 16 multiple sclerosis patients.

RNA was extracted using the RNeasy kit, and roughly 0.5 to 1 microgram was reverse transcribed with random hexamers. The immunoSEQ multiplex PCR assay, covering 54 Vbeta and 13 Jbeta segments, was used to amplify TCR beta CDR3 regions. Bias from PCR amplification was corrected by using a synthetic template baseline for primer optimization and for computational correction. As for how the authors treated the data: Only productive sequences were kept, with reads annotated to V, D and J genes according to IMGT and analyzed in immunoSEQ Analyzer. Clonality was computed as one minus Shannon entropy normalized by log2 of the number of productive unique sequences. For each patient and control, public and private clones were evaluated within the 100 most prevalent clones. Susac-specific clones were defined as absent from healthy and MS cohorts, over a thousand published viral clones and other ImmuneACCESS disease sequences. Using fastp trimming at Q25 and MiXCR clonotype assembly, TCRdb reanalyzed the public sequencing data and kept in-frame beta chains. A single entry per CDR3 protein holds the most common genes and DNA from its merged rows. The V and J calls and clone size are TCRdb's, not the authors'. For this sample there are approximately 70,000 distinct CDR3 sequences; around 95% appear just once. Of the sample, roughly 0.25% falls within the top ten clones.

Peripheral blood CD8+ and CD4+ T cells from healthy donors, Susac syndrome patients and multiple sclerosis patients were profiled using high-throughput TCR beta sequencing. Healthy donors were age- and sex-matched controls. CD8+ TEMRA cells were enriched by FACS, while bulk CD8+ and CD4+ T cells were purified by magnetic negative isolation. Blood was drawn into EDTA tubes, processed within 24 hours, and PBMCs were isolated by density gradient centrifugation. PBMCs intended for TCR sequencing were cryopreserved in liquid nitrogen and were subsequently thawed in a 37 degrees C water bath. The sorted or isolated CD4+, CD8+ and CD8+ TEMRA cells had a purity of 90% or higher. Results the study describes overall, beyond this receptor: The study acknowledged that relatively few individuals were included in the TCR sequencing and HLA analysis.

Rearrangement joined TRBV24-1 to TRBJ2-3; the D gene lacks a confident call. What was sequenced was CD8+ T cells from PBMCs. The TCR was taken from a human donor in good health. The CDR3 sequence is CATSDFTDTQYF. Read as DNA, the sequence is TGTGCCACCAGTGATTTCACAGATACGCAGTATTTT.